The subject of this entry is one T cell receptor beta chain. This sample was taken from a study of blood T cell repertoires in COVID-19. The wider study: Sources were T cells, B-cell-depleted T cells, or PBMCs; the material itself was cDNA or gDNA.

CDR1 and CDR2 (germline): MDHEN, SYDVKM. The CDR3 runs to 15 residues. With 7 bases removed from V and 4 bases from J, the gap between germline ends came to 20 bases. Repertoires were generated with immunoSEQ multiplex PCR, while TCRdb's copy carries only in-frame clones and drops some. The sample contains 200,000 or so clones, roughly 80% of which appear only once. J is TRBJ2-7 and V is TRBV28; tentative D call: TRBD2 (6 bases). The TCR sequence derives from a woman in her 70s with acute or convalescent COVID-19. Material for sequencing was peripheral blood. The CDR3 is CASIPSGLDRYEQYF. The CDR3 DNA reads TGTGCCAGCATCCCTTCGGGACTTGATAGATACGAGCAGTACTTC.